This T cell receptor (beta chain) was documented in a study of shared clonotypes between healthy human individuals. Selected positively for CCR7 and CD45RO-negative, naive CD8 cells excluded terminally differentiated effector memory CD45RA+ cells. Produced via immunoSEQ multiplex PCR; TCRdb's table is partial and in-frame only. Among about 2.1 million clones, 80% to 95% were seen once, and the ten largest hold about 1.7%. CDR1 is SEHNR, CDR2 FQNEAQ, per germline (reference sequence). Trimming took 5 bases from V and 4 from J, leaving 11 bases between them. The CDR3 has 13 amino acids. General study results and limits: In a few donors, approximately 5% of naive CD4 clonotypes appeared in common. Tissues were not sampled, only blood, and their repertoires likely differ.

This clone was picked up a small number of times. Antigen: not known. Other DNA sequences of this sample code for an identical CDR3. The chain is built from TRBV7-9 and TRBJ1-2, with D uncertain. The specimen was naive CD8+ T cells from PBMCs. This clonotype was sampled from a man aged 18-30 years in good health. Some clones in this sample may be carry-over from other donors' samples. The CDR3 DNA is TGTGCCAGCAGCCCGGGAAGGACCTATGGCTACACCTTC. It yields the protein CASSPGRTYGYTF.